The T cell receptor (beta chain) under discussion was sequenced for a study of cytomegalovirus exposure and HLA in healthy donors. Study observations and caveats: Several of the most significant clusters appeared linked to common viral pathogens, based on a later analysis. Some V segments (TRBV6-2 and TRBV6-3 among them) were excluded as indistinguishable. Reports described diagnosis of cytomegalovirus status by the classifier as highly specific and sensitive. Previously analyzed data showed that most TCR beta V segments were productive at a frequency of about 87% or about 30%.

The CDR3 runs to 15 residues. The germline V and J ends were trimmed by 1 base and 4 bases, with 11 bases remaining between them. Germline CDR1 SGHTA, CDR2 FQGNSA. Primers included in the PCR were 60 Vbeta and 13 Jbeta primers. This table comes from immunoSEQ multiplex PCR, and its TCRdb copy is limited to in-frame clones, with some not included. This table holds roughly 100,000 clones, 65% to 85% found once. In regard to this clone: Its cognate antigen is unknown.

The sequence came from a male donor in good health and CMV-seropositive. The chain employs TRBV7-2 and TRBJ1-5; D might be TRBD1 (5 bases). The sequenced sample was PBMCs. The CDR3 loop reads CASSLVRARNQPQHF. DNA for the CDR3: TGTGCCAGCAGCTTAGTCAGGGCTAGGAATCAGCCCCAGCATTTT.